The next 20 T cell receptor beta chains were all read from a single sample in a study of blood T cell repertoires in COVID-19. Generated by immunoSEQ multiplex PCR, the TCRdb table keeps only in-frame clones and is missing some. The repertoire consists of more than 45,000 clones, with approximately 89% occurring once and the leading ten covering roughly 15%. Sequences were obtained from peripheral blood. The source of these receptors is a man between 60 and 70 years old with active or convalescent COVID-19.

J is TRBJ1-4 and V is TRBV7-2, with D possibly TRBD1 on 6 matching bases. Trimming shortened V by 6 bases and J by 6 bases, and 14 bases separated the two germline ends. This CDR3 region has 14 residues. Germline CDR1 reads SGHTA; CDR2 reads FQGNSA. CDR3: CASSTGGGDEKLFF. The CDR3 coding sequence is TGTGCCAGCAGTACGGGGGGCGGGGATGAAAAACTGTTTTTT.

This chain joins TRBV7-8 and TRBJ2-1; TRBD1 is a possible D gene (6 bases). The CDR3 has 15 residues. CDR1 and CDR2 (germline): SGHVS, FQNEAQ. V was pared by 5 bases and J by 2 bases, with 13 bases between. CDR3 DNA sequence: TGTGCCAGCAGCATAACAGGGTGGGCCTACAATGAGCAGTTCTTC. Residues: CASSITGWAYNEQFF.

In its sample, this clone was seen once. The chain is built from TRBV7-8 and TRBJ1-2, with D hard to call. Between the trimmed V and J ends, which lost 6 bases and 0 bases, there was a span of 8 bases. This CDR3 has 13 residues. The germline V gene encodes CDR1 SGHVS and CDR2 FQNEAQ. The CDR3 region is CASSPAANYGYTF. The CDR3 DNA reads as TGTGCCAGCAGTCCCGCAGCTAACTATGGCTACACCTTC.

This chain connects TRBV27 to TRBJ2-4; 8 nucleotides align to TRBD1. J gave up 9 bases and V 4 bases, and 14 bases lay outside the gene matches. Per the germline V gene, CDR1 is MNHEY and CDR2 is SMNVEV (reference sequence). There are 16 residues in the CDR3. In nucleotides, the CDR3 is TGTGCCAGCAGTTCCAGGGACAGGAAAGGATTTGGCATTCAGTACTTC. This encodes CASSSRDRKGFGIQYF.

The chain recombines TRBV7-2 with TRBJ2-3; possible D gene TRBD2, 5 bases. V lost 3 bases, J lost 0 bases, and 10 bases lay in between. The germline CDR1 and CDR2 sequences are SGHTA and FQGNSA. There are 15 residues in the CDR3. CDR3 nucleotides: TGTGCCAGCAGCTTGCTCGCGGGTAGCACAGATACGCAGTATTTT. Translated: CASSLLAGSTDTQYF.

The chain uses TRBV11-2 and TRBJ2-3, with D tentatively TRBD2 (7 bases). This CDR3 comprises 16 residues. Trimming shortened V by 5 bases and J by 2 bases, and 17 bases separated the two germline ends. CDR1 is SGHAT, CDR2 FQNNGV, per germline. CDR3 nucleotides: TGTGCCAGCAGCACTTCTGAGGGGGGGACCACAGATACGCAGTATTTT. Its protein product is CASSTSEGGTTDTQYF.

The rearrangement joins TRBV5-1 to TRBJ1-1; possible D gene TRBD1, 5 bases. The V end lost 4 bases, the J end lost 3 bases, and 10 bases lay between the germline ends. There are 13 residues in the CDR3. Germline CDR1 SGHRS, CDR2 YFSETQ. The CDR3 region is CASSDPGYTEAFF. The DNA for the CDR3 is TGCGCCAGCAGCGACCCAGGGTACACTGAAGCTTTCTTT.

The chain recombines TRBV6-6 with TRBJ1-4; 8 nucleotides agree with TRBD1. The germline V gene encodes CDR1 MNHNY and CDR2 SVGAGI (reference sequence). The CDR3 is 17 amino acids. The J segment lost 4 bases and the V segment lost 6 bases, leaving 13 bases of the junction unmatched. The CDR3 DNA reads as TGTGCCAGCAGCCGACGACCCGGGACAGGCATTAATGAAAAACTGTTTTTT. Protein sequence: CASSRRPGTGINEKLFF.

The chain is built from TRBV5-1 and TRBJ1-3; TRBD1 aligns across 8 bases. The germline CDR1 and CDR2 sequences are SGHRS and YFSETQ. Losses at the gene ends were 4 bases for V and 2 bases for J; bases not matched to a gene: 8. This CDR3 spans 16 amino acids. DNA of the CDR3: TGCGCCAGCAGCCCCGGACAGGGAGGCGCTGGAAACACCATATATTTT. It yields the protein CASSPGQGGAGNTIYF.

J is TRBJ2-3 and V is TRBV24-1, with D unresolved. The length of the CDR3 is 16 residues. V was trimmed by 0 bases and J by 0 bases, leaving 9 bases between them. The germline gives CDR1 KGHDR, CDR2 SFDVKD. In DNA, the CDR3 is TGTGCCACCAGTGATTTGCTCGATACTAGCACAGATACGCAGTATTTT. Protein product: CATSDLLDTSTDTQYF.

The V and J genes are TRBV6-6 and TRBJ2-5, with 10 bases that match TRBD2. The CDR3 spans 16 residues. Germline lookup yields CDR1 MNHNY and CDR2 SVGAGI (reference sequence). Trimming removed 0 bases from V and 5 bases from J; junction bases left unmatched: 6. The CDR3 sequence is CASSYSSAGGQETQYF. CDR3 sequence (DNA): TGTGCCAGCAGTTACTCTTCAGCGGGGGGGCAGGAGACCCAGTACTTC.

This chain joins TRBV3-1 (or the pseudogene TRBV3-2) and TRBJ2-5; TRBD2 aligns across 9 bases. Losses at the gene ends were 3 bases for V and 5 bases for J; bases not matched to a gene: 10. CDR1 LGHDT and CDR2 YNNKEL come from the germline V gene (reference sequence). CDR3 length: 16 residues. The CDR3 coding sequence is TGTGCCAGCAGCCACGGCGGGGGGGCTACTTATGAGACCCAGTACTTC. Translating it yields CASSHGGGATYETQYF.

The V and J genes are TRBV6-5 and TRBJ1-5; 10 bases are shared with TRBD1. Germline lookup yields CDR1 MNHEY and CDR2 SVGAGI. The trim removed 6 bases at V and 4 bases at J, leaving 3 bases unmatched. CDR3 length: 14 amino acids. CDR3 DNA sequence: TGTGCCAGCAGCTGGGACAGGGGAAATCAGCCCCAGCATTTT. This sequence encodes CASSWDRGNQPQHF.

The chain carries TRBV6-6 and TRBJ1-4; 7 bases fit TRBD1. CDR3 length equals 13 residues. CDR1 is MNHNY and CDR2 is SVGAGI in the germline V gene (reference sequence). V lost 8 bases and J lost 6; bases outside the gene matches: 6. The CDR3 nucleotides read TGTGCCAGCGAGGGACAGCCTGATGAAAAACTGTTTTTT. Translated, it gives CASEGQPDEKLFF.

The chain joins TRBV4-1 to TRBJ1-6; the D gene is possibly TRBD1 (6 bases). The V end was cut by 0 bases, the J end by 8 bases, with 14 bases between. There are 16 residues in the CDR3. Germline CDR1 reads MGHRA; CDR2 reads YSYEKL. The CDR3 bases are TGCGCCAGCAGCCAAGATCCGGACAGATTTTATTCACCCCTCCACTTT. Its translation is CASSQDPDRFYSPLHF.

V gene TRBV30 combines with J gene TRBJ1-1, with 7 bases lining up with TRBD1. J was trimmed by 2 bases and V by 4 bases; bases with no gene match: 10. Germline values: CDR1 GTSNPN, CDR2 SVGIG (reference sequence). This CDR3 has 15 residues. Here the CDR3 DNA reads TGTGCCTGGAAGGAAAGGGGGCCTTTTAACACTGAAGCTTTCTTT. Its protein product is CAWKERGPFNTEAFF.

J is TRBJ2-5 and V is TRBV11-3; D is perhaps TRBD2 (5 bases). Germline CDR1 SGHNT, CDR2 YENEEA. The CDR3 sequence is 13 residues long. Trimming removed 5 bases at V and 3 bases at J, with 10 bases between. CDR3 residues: CASSPSGKETQYF. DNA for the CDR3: TGTGCCAGCAGCCCCAGCGGAAAAGAGACCCAGTACTTC.

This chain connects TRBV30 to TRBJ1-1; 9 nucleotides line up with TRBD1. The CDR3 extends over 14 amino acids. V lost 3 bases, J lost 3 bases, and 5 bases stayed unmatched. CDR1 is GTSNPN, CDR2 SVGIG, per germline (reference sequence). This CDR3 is CAWSGDRVDTEAFF. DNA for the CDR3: TGTGCCTGGAGCGGGGACAGGGTGGACACTGAAGCTTTCTTT.

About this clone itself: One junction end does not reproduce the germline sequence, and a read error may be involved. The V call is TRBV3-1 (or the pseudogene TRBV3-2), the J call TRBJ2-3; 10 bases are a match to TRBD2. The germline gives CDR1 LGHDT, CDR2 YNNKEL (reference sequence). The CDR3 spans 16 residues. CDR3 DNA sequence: TGTGCCAGCAGCCAAGTAGCGGGGGGCCGCACAAATACGCAGTATTTT. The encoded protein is CASSQVAGGRTNTQYF.

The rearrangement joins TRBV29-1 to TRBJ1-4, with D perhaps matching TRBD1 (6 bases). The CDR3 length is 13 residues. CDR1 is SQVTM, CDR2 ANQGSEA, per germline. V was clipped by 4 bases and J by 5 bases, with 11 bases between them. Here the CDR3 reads CSVARTENEKLFF. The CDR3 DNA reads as TGCAGCGTTGCCCGGACAGAGAATGAAAAACTGTTTTTT.